This T cell receptor (beta chain) was captured by sequencing in a study of T cell repertoires in cytomegalovirus infection. Each CDR3 protein gets one entry after TCRdb re-called the reads with MiXCR. The table includes roughly 320,000 distinct CDR3 sequences, over 7.5% detected once. The CDR3 spans 14 residues. V dropped 7 bases and J dropped 0 bases, with 10 bases sitting between them. This TCR derives from a human donor in good health (CMV status not recorded). Some clones in this sample may be carry-over from other donors' samples. Sequenced input: PBMCs. The J gene is TRBJ2-1, the V gene TRBV12-3 or TRBV12-4; a weak D match, TRBD2 (5 bases). The chain's CDR3 is CASTPLGSYNEQFF. CDR3 sequence (DNA): TGTGCCAGCACCCCACTAGGCTCCTACAATGAGCAGTTCTTC.